This T cell receptor (beta chain) stems from a study of cytomegalovirus exposure and HLA in healthy donors. Study-level results: Cytomegalovirus association was assigned to 150 to 200 TCR beta chains.

On this clone: Its matching antigen is unknown.

Both 60 Vbeta primers and 13 Jbeta primers went into the PCR. TCRdb's copy holds only in-frame clones and misses some; the assay was immunoSEQ multiplex PCR. Seen here are tens of thousands of clones, more than 55% observed once, and the top ten hold 2% to 2.5%. The CDR3 is 16 residues long. CDR1 is SEHNR and CDR2 is FQNEAQ in the germline V gene (reference sequence). With 5 bases clipped from V and 5 bases from J, the junction kept 13 bases outside the gene matches. This chain connects TRBV7-9 to TRBJ1-2, with 8 positions matching TRBD1. Sequenced sample: PBMCs. This receptor was taken from a human donor in good health. The CDR3 DNA reads TGTGCCAGCAGCCTGATAGACCGGGACAGGATATATGGCTACACCTTC. Translated, it gives CASSLIDRDRIYGYTF.